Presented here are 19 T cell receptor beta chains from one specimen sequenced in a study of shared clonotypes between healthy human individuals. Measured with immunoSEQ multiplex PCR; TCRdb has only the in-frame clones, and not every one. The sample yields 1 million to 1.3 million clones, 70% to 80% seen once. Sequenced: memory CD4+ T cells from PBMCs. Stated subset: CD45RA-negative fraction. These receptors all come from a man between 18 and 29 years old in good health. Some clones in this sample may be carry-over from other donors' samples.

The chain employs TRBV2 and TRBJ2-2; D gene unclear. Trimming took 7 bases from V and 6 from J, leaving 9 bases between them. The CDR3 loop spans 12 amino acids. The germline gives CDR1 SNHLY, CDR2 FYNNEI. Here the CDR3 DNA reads TGTGCCAGCACTAGAACGGCCGGGGAGCTGTTTTTT. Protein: CASTRTAGELFF.

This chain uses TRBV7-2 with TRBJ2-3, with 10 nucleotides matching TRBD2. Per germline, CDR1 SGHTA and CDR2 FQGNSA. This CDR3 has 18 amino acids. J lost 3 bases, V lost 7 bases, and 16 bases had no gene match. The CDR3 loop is CASIPRPKREGPTDTQYF. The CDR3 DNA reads TGTGCCAGCATCCCCCGTCCTAAGCGGGAGGGCCCGACAGATACGCAGTATTTT.

Written as DNA, the CDR3 is TGTGCCAGCAGTACTCGGGGGGTTTACAATGAGCAGTTCTTC. Translating gives CASSTRGVYNEQFF. V is TRBV6-1 and J is TRBJ2-1, with 7 bases fitting TRBD2. CDR3 size: 14 residues. V was pared by 5 bases and J by 4 bases, with 5 bases of the junction left unmatched. In germline, CDR1 is MNHNS, CDR2 SASEGT.

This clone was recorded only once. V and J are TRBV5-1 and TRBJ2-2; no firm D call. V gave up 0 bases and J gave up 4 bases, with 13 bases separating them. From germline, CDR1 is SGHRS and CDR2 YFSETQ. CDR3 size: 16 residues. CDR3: CASSLEAKISTGELFF. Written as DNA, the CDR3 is TGCGCCAGCAGCTTGGAGGCGAAAATATCCACCGGGGAGCTGTTTTTT.

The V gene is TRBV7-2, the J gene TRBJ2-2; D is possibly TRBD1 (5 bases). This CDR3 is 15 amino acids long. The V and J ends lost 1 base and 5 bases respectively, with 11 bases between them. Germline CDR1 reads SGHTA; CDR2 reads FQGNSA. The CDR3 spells CASSLGRQFTGELFF. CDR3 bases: TGTGCCAGCAGCTTAGGGAGACAGTTTACCGGGGAGCTGTTTTTT.

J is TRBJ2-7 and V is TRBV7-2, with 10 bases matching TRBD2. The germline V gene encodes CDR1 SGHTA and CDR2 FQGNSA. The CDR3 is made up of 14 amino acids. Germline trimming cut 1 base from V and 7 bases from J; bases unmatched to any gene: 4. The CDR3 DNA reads TGTGCCAGCAGCTTAGAAGCGGGAGGGCGAGAGCAGTACTTC. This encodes CASSLEAGGREQYF.

CDR3 protein: CAIGGGGGPQETQYF. CDR3 nucleotides: TGTGCCATCGGTGGTGGGGGAGGGCCCCAAGAGACCCAGTACTTC. The chain employs TRBV10-3 and TRBJ2-5, with 7 bases fitting TRBD2. J was trimmed by 1 base and V by 8 bases; bases with no gene match: 10. The CDR3 has 15 amino acids. In germline, CDR1 is ENHRY, CDR2 SYGVKD.

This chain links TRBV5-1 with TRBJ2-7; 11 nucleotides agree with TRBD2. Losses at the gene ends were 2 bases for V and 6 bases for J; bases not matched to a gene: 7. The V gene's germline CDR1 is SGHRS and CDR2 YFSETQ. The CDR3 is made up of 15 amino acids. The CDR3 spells CASSFTSGSSGEQYF. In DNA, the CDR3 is TGCGCCAGCAGCTTCACTAGCGGGAGCTCTGGCGAGCAGTACTTC.

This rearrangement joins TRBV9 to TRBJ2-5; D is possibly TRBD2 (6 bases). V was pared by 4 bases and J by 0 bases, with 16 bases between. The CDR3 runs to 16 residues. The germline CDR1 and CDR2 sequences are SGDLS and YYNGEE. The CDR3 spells CASSTQAGIYQETQYF. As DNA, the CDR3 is TGTGCCAGCAGCACTCAGGCGGGGATTTACCAAGAGACCCAGTACTTC.

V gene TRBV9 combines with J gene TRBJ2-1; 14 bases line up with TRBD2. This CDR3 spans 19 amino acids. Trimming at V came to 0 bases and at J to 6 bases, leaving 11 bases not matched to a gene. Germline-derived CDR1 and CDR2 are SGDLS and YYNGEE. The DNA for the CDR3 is TGTGCCAGCAGCGTAGCTACAGGGACTAGCGGGAGTCGTAGCAATGAGCAGTTCTTC. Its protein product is CASSVATGTSGSRSNEQFF.

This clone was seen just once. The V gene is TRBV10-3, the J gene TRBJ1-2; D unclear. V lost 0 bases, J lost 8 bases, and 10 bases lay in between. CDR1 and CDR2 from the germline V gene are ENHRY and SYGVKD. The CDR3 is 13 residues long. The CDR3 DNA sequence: TGTGCCATCAGTGAGTCGAAAAGCGGGGGCTACACCTTC. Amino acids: CAISESKSGGYTF.

This CDR3 is CASSRFRDTAGTGELFF. CDR3 nucleotides: TGTGCCAGCTCACGGTTCAGGGATACGGCCGGCACCGGGGAGCTGTTTTTT. The rearrangement links TRBV18 to TRBJ2-2; the D gene is possibly TRBD1 (5 bases). Germline CDR1 KGHSH, CDR2 LQKENI. CDR3 length: 17 amino acids. V was cut by 4 bases and J by 4 bases, with 19 bases left in between.

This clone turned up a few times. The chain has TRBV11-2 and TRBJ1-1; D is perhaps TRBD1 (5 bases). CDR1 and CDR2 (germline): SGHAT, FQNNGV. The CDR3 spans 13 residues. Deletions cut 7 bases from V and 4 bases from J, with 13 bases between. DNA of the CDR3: TGTGCCAGCACCCTCCAGGGTGGCACTGAAGCTTTCTTT. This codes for CASTLQGGTEAFF.

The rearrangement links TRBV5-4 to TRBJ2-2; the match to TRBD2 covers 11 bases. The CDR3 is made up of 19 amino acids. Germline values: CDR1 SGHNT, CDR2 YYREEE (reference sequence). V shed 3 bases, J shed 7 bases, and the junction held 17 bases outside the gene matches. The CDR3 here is CASSSTSAGLAGGHGELFF. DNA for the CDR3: TGTGCCAGCAGCTCCACAAGCGCGGGGCTAGCGGGAGGCCACGGGGAGCTGTTTTTT.

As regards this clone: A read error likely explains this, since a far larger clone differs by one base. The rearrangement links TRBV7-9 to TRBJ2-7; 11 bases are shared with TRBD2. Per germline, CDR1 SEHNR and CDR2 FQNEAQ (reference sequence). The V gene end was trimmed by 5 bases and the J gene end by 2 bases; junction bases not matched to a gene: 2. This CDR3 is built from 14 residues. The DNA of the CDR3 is TGTGCCAGCAGCCAACTAGCGGGAGCCTACGAGCAGTACTTC. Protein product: CASSQLAGAYEQYF.

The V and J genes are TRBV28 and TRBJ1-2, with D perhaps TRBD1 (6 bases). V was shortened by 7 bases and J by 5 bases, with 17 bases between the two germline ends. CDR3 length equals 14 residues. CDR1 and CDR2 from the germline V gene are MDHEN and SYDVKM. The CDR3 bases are TGTGCCAGCACCCTCGGGGGGCTTAGATATGGCTACACCTTC. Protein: CASTLGGLRYGYTF.

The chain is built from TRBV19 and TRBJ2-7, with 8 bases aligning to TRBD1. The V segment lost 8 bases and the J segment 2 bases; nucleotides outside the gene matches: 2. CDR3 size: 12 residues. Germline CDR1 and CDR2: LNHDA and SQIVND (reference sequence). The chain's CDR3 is CASADRAYEQYF. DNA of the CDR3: TGTGCCAGTGCGGACAGGGCCTACGAGCAGTACTTC. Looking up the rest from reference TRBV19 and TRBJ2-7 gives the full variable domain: DGGITQSPKYLFRKEGQNVTLSCEQNLNHDAMYWYRQDPGQGLRLIYYSQIVNDFQKGDIAEGYSVSREKKESFPLTVTSAQKNPTAFYLCASADRAYEQYFGPGTRLTVT.

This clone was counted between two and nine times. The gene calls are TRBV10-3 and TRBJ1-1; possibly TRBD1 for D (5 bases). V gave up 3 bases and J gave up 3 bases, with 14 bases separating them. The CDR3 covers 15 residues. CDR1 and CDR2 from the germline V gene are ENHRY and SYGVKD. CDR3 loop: CAISESNRPDTEAFF. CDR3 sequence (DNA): TGTGCCATCAGTGAATCGAACAGGCCGGACACTGAAGCTTTCTTT.

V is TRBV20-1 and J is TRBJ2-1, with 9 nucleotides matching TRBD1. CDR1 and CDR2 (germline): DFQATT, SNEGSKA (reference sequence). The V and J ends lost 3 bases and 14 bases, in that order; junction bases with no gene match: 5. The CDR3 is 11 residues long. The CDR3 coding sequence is TGCAGTGCTAGCAGGCGGGACAGGGAGTTCTTC. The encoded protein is CSASRRDREFF.